This T cell receptor (beta chain) was identified in a study of blood T cell repertoires in COVID-19. The wider study: The origin of the acute and convalescent COVID-19 samples was the United States, Italy and Spain.

The CDR3 is 13 amino acids. Germline V gene sequence: CDR1 SNHLY, CDR2 FYNNEI. V was trimmed by 3 bases and J by 4 bases, leaving 9 bases between them. Under the authors' procedure: Estimates of nucleated cell counts were drawn from the amplification of reference gene primers. Repertoires were generated with immunoSEQ multiplex PCR, while TCRdb's copy carries only in-frame clones and drops some. Clonal size and the V and J genes are those of that table, whereas D and trimming came from the DNA. This repertoire shows about 400,000 clones, 70% to 90% found once; its top ten account for under 2%. Participants' own reports of clinical history determined their cohort assignment.

This rearrangement joins TRBV2 to TRBJ1-2, with D uncertain. The sequenced sample consisted of PBMCs or T cells enriched from blood (not recorded which). This sequence originates from a woman under 30 with acute COVID-19. CDR3 loop: CASSDQAGYGYTF. The DNA for the CDR3 is TGTGCCAGCAGTGACCAGGCAGGCTATGGCTACACCTTC.